This T cell receptor beta chain was sequenced during a study of CD8 T cells in ankylosing spondylitis. This clonotype was seen at least ten times. A single record per CDR3 protein comes from TCRdb applying MiXCR to the 5' RACE reads. The sample has 200,000 or so distinct CDR3 sequences, roughly 13% seen once; the top ten hold approximately 10%. V dropped 2 bases and J dropped 6 bases, with 8 bases sitting between them. The CDR3 has 13 amino acids. Looked up from germline, CDR1 is MDHEN and CDR2 is SYDVKM. This chain links TRBV28 with TRBJ2-4; D perhaps matches TRBD1 (5 bases). This sequence originates from a female donor with ankylosing spondylitis or in good health (not recorded which). Sequenced input: blood, either unsorted or a sorted T cell fraction (not recorded which). The DNA of the CDR3 is TGTGCCAGCAGTTTAGGACAAGTAAACATTCAGTACTTC. Protein: CASSLGQVNIQYF.